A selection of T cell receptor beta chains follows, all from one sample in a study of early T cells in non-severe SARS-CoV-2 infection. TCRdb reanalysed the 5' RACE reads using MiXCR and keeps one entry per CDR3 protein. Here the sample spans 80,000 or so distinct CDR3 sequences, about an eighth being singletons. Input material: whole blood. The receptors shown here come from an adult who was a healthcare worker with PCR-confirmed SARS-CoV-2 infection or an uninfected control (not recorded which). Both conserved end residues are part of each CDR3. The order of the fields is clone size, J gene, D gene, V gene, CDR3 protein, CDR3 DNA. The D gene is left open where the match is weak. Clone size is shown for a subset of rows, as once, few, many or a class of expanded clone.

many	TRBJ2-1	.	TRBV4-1	CASSQRLRAQGNEQFF	TGCGCCAGCAGCCAAAGGTTGAGAGCTCAGGGCAATGAGCAGTTCTTC
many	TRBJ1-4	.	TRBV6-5	CASSKYGSANEKLFF	TGTGCCAGCAGCAAGTATGGATCGGCGAATGAAAAACTGTTTTTT
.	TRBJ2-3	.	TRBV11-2	CASSLMSDTQYF	TGTGCCAGCAGCTTGATGTCGGATACGCAGTATTTT
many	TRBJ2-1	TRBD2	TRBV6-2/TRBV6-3	CASSYSVRTSGSVYEQFF	TGTGCCAGCAGTTACTCCGTTCGGACTAGCGGGAGTGTATATGAGCAGTTCTTC
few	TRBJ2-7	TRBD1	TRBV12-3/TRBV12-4	CASSLTPGQGGTYEQYF	TGTGCCAGCAGTTTAACCCCGGGACAGGGCGGTACCTACGAGCAGTACTTC
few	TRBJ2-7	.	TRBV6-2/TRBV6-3	CASSYGPSEAYEQYF	TGTGCCAGCAGTTACGGTCCTAGCGAGGCCTACGAGCAGTACTTC
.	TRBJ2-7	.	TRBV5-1	CASSLKAAQGEF	TGCGCCAGCAGCTTGAAAGCCGCCCAAGGGGAATTC
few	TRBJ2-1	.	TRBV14	CASSPATNYNEQFF	TGTGCCAGCAGCCCCGCAACTAACTACAATGAGCAGTTCTTC
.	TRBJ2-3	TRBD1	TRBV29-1	CSVRQGARDTDTQYF	TGCAGCGTAAGACAGGGGGCAAGGGATACAGATACGCAGTATTTT
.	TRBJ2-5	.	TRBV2	CAMDSRSKETQYF	TGTGCCATGGACAGCAGATCGAAAGAGACCCAGTACTTC
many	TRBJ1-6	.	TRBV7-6	CASSSGQNSPLHF	TGTGCCAGCAGCTCGGGACAAAATTCACCCCTCCACTTT
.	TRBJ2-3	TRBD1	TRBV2	CASRTTGGGTDTQYF	TGTGCCAGCAGGACCACAGGGGGCGGCACAGATACGCAGTATTTT
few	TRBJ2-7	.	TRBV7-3	CASSLGTLSSYEQYF	TGTGCCAGCAGCTTAGGGACACTAAGCTCCTACGAGCAGTACTTC
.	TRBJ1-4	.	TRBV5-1	CASSLGQLPWEKLFF	TGCGCCAGCAGCTTGGGACAGCTCCCCTGGGAAAAACTGTTTTTT
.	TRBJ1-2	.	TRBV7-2	CASSPTGGIVYGYTF	TGTGCCAGCAGCCCAACTGGGGGGATAGTCTATGGCTACACCTTC
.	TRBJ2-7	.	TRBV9	CASSPREYF	TGTGCCAGCAGCCCTAGGGAGTACTTC
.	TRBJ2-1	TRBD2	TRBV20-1	CSAGSGRGFDEQFF	TGCAGTGCCGGAAGCGGGAGGGGATTCGATGAGCAGTTCTTC
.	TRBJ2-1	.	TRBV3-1	CASSPSYYEQFF	TGTGCCAGCAGCCCCTCTTACTACGAGCAGTTCTTC
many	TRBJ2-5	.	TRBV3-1	CASSQAEYQETQYF	TGTGCCAGCAGCCAAGCGGAGTACCAAGAGACCCAGTACTTC
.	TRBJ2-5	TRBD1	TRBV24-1	CATSVGTGGGETQYF	TGTGCCACCAGTGTCGGGACAGGGGGCGGAGAGACCCAGTACTTC
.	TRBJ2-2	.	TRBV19	CASSPRQLGAGELFF	TGTGCCAGTAGTCCCCGACAGTTAGGGGCCGGGGAGCTGTTTTTT
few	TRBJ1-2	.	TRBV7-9	CASSLSRVGNYGYTF	TGTGCCAGCAGCTTAAGTAGGGTCGGTAACTATGGCTACACCTTC
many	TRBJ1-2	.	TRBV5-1	CASSSGQRIGYTF	TGCGCCAGCAGCAGCGGACAGAGGATCGGCTACACCTTC
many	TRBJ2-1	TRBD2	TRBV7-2	CASSLGLAGVNEQFF	TGTGCCAGCAGCCTGGGACTAGCGGGAGTGAATGAGCAGTTCTTC
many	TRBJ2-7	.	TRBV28	CATLWDEQYF	TGTGCCACCTTGTGGGACGAGCAGTACTTC
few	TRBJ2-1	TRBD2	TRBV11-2	CASSGGSYNEQFF	TGTGCCAGCTCCGGGGGGTCCTACAATGAGCAGTTCTTC
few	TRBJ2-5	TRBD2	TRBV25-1	CASSDSRGVVETQYF	TGTGCCAGCAGTGACTCGCGGGGGGTTGTGGAGACCCAGTACTTC
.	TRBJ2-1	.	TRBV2	CASSKKLTPNEQFF	TGTGCCAGCAGCAAAAAATTGACTCCGAATGAGCAGTTCTTC
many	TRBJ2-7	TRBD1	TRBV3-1	CASSQGRWTGNYEQYF	TGTGCCAGCAGCCAAGGACGGTGGACAGGGAACTACGAGCAGTACTTC
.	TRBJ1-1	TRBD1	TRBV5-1	CASSVVGGYTEAFF	TGCGCCAGCAGCGTGGTAGGGGGCTACACTGAAGCTTTCTTT
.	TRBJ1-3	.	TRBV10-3	CAISATGSGRNTIYF	TGTGCCATCAGTGCTACAGGCTCCGGGAGAAACACCATATATTTT
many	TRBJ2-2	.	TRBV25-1	CASSVSPGELFF	TGTGCCAGCAGTGTTTCTCCCGGGGAGCTGTTTTTT
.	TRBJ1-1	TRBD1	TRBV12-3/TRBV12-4	CASSPSGTGRENTEAFF	TGTGCCAGCAGCCCCTCTGGGACAGGGAGAGAGAACACTGAAGCTTTCTTT
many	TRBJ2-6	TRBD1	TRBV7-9	CASSPGQSSGANVLTF	TGTGCCAGCAGCCCGGGACAGAGCTCTGGGGCCAACGTCCTGACTTTC
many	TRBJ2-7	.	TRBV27	CASSLSAGPPYEQYF	TGTGCCAGCAGTTTATCGGCAGGGCCGCCCTACGAGCAGTACTTC
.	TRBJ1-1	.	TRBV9	CASSVDNANTEVFF	TGTGCCAGCAGCGTAGACAACGCGAACACTGAAGTTTTCTTT
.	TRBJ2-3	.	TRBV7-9	CASSRPVGSGTSGEYF	.
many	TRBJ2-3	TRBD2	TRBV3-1	CASSQDLSGGDTQYF	TGTGCCAGCAGCCAAGATCTATCGGGGGGGGATACGCAGTATTTT
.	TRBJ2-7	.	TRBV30	CAWSPRLGKTYEQYF	TGTGCCTGGAGTCCCAGGTTGGGCAAAACCTACGAGCAGTACTTC
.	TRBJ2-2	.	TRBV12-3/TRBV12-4	CASTRGGTGELFF	TGTGCCAGCACCCGAGGGGGCACCGGGGAGCTGTTTTTT
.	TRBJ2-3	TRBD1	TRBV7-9	CASTARTGASTDTQYF	TGTGCCAGCACGGCGCGGACAGGGGCTAGCACAGATACGCAGTATTTT
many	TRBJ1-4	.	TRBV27	CASSFRLLLSGRLNEKLFF	TGTGCCAGCAGTTTCCGGCTTTTACTCTCGGGACGGCTAAATGAAAAACTGTTTTTT
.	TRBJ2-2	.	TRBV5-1	CASSLDNAGELFF	TGCGCCAGCAGCTTGGATAATGCCGGGGAGCTGTTTTTT